Listed below are T cell receptor beta chains from one sample, sequenced in a study of regulatory T cells in long-lasting Graves disease. TCRdb recomputed calls from the multiplex PCR reads with MiXCR, one row per CDR3 protein. The data show hundreds of thousands of distinct CDR3 sequences, 16% seen once. The same data also contributed to another study, on T cells in Graves' hyperthyroidism and ophthalmopathy.

Sequenced here: peripheral blood mononuclear cells (PBMCs), sampled at new diagnosis, from a patient treated with antithyroid drugs. The receptors come from a man aged 40-49 years with Graves disease. The CDR3 runs from the conserved cysteine through the conserved F or W. A D gene is named only where the DNA matches it firmly. The size entry is marked missing in some rows and otherwise reads once, few, many or a size class.

>TRBJ2-1|TRBD2|-|TRBV20-1
CSAGKLAPTYNEQFF
TGCAGTGCTGGTAAACTAGCGCCCACCTACAATGAGCAGTTCTTC
>TRBJ2-1|-|many|TRBV28
CASSFAARGHFF
TGTGCCAGCAGTTTTGCTGCAAGGGGTCATTTCTTC
>TRBJ2-3|-|many|TRBV2
CASGIFTDTQYF
TGTGCCAGCGGGATATTCACAGATACGCAGTATTTT
>TRBJ1-1|-|many|TRBV12-5
CASGSGNPGQAFF
TGTGCTAGTGGTTCAGGGAACCCGGGACAAGCTTTCTTT
>TRBJ1-1|-|many|TRBV12-3/TRBV12-4
CASRTRQTTEAFF
TGTGCCAGCAGAACTCGACAGACCACTGAAGCTTTCTTT
>TRBJ2-5|TRBD2|few|TRBV10-3
CAISGGGEETQYF
TGTGCCATCAGCGGGGGGGGGGAAGAGACCCAGTACTTC
>TRBJ2-5|-|many|TRBV20-1
CSALLRGRGETQYF
TGCAGTGCTCTTCTCCGCGGCCGTGGAGAGACCCAGTACTTC
>TRBJ1-1|TRBD1|-|TRBV2
CASSDTGGTEAFF
TGTGCCAGCAGTGACACAGGGGGTACTGAAGCTTTCTTT
>TRBJ2-5|-|many|TRBV6-2/TRBV6-3
CASSVTGTNQETQYF
TGTGCCAGCAGTGTTACCGGGACAAACCAAGAGACCCAGTACTTC
>TRBJ2-3|-|once|TRBV9
CASSVGGGLIYTQYF
TGTGCCAGCAGCGTAGGCGGGGGCCTCATCTATACGCAGTATTTT
>TRBJ1-6|TRBD1|many|TRBV4-2
CASSRARGDNSPLHF
TGTGCCAGCAGCCGAGCCAGGGGGGATAATTCACCCCTCCACTTT
>TRBJ2-7|-|many|TRBV7-8
CASSPSDSYEQYF
TGTGCCAGCAGCCCATCGGACAGCTACGAGCAGTACTTC
>TRBJ2-7|TRBD2|many|TRBV11-3
CASSLVAGAEQYF
TGTGCCAGCAGCTTAGTAGCGGGGGCCGAGCAGTACTTC
>TRBJ2-7|TRBD1|few|TRBV6-4
CASRDRGTEMYF
TGTGCCAGCAGGGACAGGGGCACCGAGATGTACTTC
>TRBJ2-1|-|-|TRBV7-3
CASSGGAGNEQFF
TGTGCCAGCAGTGGGGGGGCGGGGAATGAGCAGTTCTTC
>TRBJ1-1|-|few|TRBV5-1
CASSATGGNTEAFF
TGCGCCAGCAGCGCGACAGGTGGGAACACTGAAGCTTTCTTT
>TRBJ1-1|-|many|TRBV9
CASGGSNTEAFF
TGTGCCAGCGGGGGATCGAACACTGAAGCTTTCTTT
>TRBJ2-3|-|many|TRBV27
CASSLHPRGPASTDTQYF
TGTGCCAGCAGTCTACACCCCAGGGGCCCGGCCAGCACAGATACGCAGTATTTT
>TRBJ2-7|-|many|TRBV10-3
CAISARGYSYEQYF
TGTGCCATCAGTGCCCGAGGGTACTCCTACGAGCAGTACTTC
>TRBJ1-4|-|once|TRBV18
CASSPPGRGVEKLFF
TGTGCCAGCTCACCACCGGGACGGGGCGTTGAAAAACTGTTTTTT
>TRBJ2-3|-|few|TRBV19
CASSLTAVPSDTQYF
TGTGCCAGTAGCCTGACCGCAGTTCCGTCAGATACGCAGTATTTT
>TRBJ1-4|TRBD1|many|TRBV5-1
CASSTDREANEKLFF
TGCGCCAGCAGCACGGACAGGGAAGCTAATGAAAAACTGTTTTTT
>TRBJ2-2|-|few|TRBV9
CASSLAHPGTTQNTGELFF
TGTGCCAGCAGCCTAGCTCACCCTGGGACAACCCAAAACACCGGGGAGCTGTTTTTT
>TRBJ1-3|-|many|TRBV18
CASSPDGNTIYF
TGTGCCAGCTCACCAGACGGAAACACCATATATTTT
>TRBJ2-1|TRBD2|many|TRBV18
CASSPPGLSRDEQFF
TGTGCCAGCTCACCACCGGGACTAAGTAGGGATGAGCAGTTCTTC
>TRBJ2-5|TRBD1|many|TRBV6-1
CASRDRVETQYF
TGTGCCAGCAGAGACAGGGTGGAGACCCAGTACTTC
>TRBJ1-5|-|-|TRBV5-8
CASSLVAGIDQPQHF
TGTGCCAGCAGCTTGGTGGCTGGGATAGATCAGCCCCAGCATTTT
>TRBJ2-7|-|many|TRBV12-3/TRBV12-4
CASSLHGYEQYF
TGTGCCAGCAGTTTACATGGTTACGAGCAGTACTTC
>TRBJ1-5|-|-|TRBV20-1
CSVSGGQQPQHF
TGCAGTGTTTCCGGGGGGCAACAGCCCCAGCATTTT
>TRBJ2-1|TRBD1|few|TRBV9
CASSVGSGGAEQFF
TGTGCCAGCAGCGTAGGTTCAGGGGGCGCCGAGCAGTTCTTC
>TRBJ2-7|TRBD2|many|TRBV28
CASTNSGGAFYEQYF
TGTGCCAGCACTAATAGCGGGGGGGCTTTCTACGAGCAGTACTTC
>TRBJ2-4|TRBD2|many|TRBV20-1
CSAVRGGANKNIQYF
TGCAGTGCCGTGCGCGGGGGGGCGAACAAAAACATTCAGTACTTC
>TRBJ1-5|TRBD1|many|TRBV6-4
CASRNRWTGYSNQPQHF
TGTGCCAGCAGGAATAGGTGGACAGGGTATAGCAATCAGCCCCAGCATTTT
>TRBJ2-7|-|few|TRBV7-9
CASSLGRPGGFSYEQYF
TGTGCCAGCAGCTTGGGCCGGCCGGGGGGCTTTTCCTACGAGCAGTACTTC